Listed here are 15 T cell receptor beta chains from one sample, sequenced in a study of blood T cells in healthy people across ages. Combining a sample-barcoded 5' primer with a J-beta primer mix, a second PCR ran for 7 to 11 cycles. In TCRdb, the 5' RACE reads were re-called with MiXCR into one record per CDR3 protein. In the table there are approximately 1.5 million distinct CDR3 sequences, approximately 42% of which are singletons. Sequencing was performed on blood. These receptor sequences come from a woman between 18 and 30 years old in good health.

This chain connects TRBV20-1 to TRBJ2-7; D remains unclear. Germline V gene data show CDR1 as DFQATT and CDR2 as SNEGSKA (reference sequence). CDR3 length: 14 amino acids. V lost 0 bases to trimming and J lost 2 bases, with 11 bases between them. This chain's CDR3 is CSARDRRRTYEQYF. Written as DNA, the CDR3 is TGCAGTGCTAGAGATAGGCGGCGTACCTACGAGCAGTACTTC.

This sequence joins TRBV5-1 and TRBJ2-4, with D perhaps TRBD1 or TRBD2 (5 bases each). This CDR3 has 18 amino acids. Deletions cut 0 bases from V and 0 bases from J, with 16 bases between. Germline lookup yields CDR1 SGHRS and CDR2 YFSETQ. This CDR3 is CASSLVGDGFQAKNIQYF. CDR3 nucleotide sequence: TGCGCCAGCAGCTTGGTGGGGGACGGCTTCCAAGCCAAAAACATTCAGTACTTC. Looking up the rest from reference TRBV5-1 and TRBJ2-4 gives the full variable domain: KAGVTQTPRYLIKTRGQQVTLSCSPISGHRSVSWYQQTPGQGLQFLFEYFSETQRNKGNFPGRFSGRQFSNSRSEMNVSTLELGDSALYLCASSLVGDGFQAKNIQYFGAGTRLSVL.

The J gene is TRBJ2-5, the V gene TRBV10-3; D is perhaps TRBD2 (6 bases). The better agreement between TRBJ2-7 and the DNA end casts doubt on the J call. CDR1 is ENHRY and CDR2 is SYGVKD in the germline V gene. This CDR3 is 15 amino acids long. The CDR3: CAISEWGVRQAEQYF. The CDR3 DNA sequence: TGTGCCATCAGTGAGTGGGGGGTACGACAAGCCGAGCAGTACTTC.

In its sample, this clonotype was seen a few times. CDR3 DNA: TGCAGTGCTAGACTAGCGGGGGGCGCCTACGAGCAGTACTTC. Protein sequence: CSARLAGGAYEQYF. The J gene is TRBJ2-7, the V gene TRBV20-1; 11 nucleotides line up with TRBD2. This CDR3 is 14 amino acids long. Germline CDR1 reads DFQATT; CDR2 reads SNEGSKA (reference sequence). V lost 2 bases, J lost 2 bases, and 2 bases stayed unmatched.

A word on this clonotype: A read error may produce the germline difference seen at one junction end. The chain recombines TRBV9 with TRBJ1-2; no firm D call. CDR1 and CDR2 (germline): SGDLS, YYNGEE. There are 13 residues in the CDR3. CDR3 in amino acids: CVSSRAANYGYTF. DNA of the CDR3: TGTGTCAGCAGCCGAGCGGCTAACTATGGCTACACCTTC. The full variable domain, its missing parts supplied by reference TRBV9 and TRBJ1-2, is DSGVTQTPKHLITATGQRVTLRCSPRSGDLSVYWYQQSLDQGLQFLIQYYNGEERAKGNILERFSAQQFPDLHSELNLSSLELGDSALYFCVSSRAANYGYTFGSGTRLTVV.

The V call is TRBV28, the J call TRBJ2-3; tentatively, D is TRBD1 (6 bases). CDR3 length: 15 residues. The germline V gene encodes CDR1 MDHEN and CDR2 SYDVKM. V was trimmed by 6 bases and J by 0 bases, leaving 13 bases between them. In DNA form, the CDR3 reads TGTGCCAGCAGGTCCGGGACATCGAGCACAGATACGCAGTATTTT. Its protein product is CASRSGTSSTDTQYF.

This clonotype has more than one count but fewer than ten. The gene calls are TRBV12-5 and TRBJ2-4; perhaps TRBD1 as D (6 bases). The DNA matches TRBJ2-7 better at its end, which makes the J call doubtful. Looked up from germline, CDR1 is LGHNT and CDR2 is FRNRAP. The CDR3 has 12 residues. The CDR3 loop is CASGLQGNEQYF. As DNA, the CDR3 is TGTGCTAGTGGTTTGCAGGGGAACGAGCAGTACTTC.

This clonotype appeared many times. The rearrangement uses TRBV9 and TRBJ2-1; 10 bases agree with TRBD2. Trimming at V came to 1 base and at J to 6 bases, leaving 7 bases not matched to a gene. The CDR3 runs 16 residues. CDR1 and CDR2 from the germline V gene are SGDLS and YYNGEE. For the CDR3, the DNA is TGTGCCAGCAGCGTAAGGAGCGGGGGGGCACCCAATGAGCAGTTCTTC. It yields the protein CASSVRSGGAPNEQFF.

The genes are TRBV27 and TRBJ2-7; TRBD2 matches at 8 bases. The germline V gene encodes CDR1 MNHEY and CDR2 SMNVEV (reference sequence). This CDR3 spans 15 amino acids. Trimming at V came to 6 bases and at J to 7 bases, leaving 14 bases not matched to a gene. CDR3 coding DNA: TGTGCCAGCAGCCCTGGGACTAGGGGAGCCAATGAGCAGTACTTC. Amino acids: CASSPGTRGANEQYF.

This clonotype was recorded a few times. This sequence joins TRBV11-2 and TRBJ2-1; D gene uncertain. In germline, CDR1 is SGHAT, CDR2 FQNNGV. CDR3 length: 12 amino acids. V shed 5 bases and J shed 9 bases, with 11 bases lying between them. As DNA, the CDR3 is TGTGCCAGCAGCCACCACACGGGTGAGCAGTTCTTC. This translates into CASSHHTGEQFF.

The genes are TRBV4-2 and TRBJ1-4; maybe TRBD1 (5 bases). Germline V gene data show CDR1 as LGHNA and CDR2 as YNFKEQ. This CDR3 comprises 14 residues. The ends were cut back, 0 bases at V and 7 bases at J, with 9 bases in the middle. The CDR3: CASSQDSRVEKLFF. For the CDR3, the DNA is TGTGCCAGCAGCCAAGATTCCAGGGTTGAAAAACTGTTTTTT.

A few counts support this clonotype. CDR3 in amino acids: CASSRTGGIDNSPLHF. Written as DNA, the CDR3 is TGTGCCAGCAGCCGAACAGGGGGAATAGATAATTCACCCCTCCACTTT. V usage is TRBV7-2 and J usage is TRBJ1-6, with 8 bases that match TRBD1. There are 16 residues in the CDR3. The V segment lost 5 bases and the J segment 5 bases; nucleotides outside the gene matches: 8. The V gene's germline CDR1 is SGHTA and CDR2 FQGNSA.

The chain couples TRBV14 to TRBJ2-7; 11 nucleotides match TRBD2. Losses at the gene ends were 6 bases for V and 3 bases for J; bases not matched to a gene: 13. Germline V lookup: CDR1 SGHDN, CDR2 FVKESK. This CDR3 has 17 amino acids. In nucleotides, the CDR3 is TGTGCCAGCAGTCAGCAATCGGGACTAGCGGACCGCTACGAGCAGTACTTC. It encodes CASSQQSGLADRYEQYF.

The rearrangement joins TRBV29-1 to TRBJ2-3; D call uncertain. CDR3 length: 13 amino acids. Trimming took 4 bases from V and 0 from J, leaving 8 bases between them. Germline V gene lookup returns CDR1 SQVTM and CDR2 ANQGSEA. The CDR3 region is CSVASPSTDTQYF. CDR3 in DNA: TGCAGCGTTGCAAGCCCTAGCACAGATACGCAGTATTTT.

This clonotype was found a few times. This CDR3 is CASSLFKLAEILNEQFF. DNA for the CDR3: TGTGCCAGCAGCTTATTTAAGCTAGCGGAAATTCTCAATGAGCAGTTCTTC. The rearrangement links TRBV7-2 to TRBJ2-1; 7 bases line up with TRBD2. CDR1 and CDR2 from the germline V gene are SGHTA and FQGNSA. This CDR3 has 17 amino acids. V shed 2 bases, J shed 6 bases, and the junction held 13 bases outside the gene matches.